This is a list of T cell receptor beta chains from one sample in a study of T cell responses to AZD1222 COVID-19 vaccine. Sequencing was performed with immunoSEQ multiplex PCR; in TCRdb, only in-frame clones are kept and a portion is missing. Here the sample spans fewer than 200,000 clones, 90% to 95% being singletons. The sequencing used peripheral blood, collected 28 days after the second AZD1222 dose. These receptors were collected from an adult who received the AZD1222 COVID-19 vaccine. Both conserved end residues are trimmed from each CDR3. Size values are once, few and many counts, or a class for expanded clones, and some rows have none.

J	size	V	CDR3
TRBJ2-3	.	TRBV2	APKAGQGTDTQY
TRBJ2-3	.	TRBV6-2/TRBV6-3	ASSDRTGKDTQY
TRBJ1-1	.	TRBV29-1	SVDTGANTEAF
TRBJ1-5	once	TRBV28	ASRLTGGLNQPQH
TRBJ1-5	.	TRBV28	ASSLQEKPQH
TRBJ2-2	once	TRBV6-1	ASSELADTGELF
TRBJ2-2	.	TRBV9	ASSPGTANTGELF
TRBJ2-1	.	TRBV14	ASSQEGLARYNEQF
TRBJ1-2	.	TRBV9	ASSETYPGPGGGYT
TRBJ1-6	.	TRBV4-3	ASSQKVGAWQGSPLH
TRBJ2-5	few	TRBV20-1	SAGSKTQY
TRBJ2-7	.	TRBV30	AWDRGLYEQY
TRBJ1-4	.	TRBV13	ASSLGPRNEKLF
TRBJ1-2	.	TRBV2	ASALLDGYT
TRBJ1-6	.	TRBV11-2	ASMAFSYNSPLH
TRBJ1-2	.	TRBV28	ASSLFNPGQGAGYT
TRBJ2-1	.	TRBV9	ASSPPRAGTGGINEQF
TRBJ2-7	.	TRBV27	ASKGLAGRYEQY
TRBJ1-4	once	TRBV6-5	ASSYNRLATNEKLF
TRBJ1-1	.	TRBV24-1	ATSAGQGGTEAF
TRBJ1-1	.	TRBV2	ASRGQGIGNMNTEAF
TRBJ1-1	.	TRBV30	AWSEVGQGRSVGTEAF
TRBJ1-2	.	TRBV5-4	ASSLMGIRGYT
TRBJ1-2	.	TRBV5-1	ASSTTSGYGYT
TRBJ2-6	.	TRBV19	ASSTLYLSGANVLT
TRBJ2-7	.	TRBV20-1	SAWAPYEQY
TRBJ2-7	.	TRBV11-2	ASSSGGLSYEQY
TRBJ1-6	.	TRBV27	ASSDRTAAISPLH
TRBJ2-7	.	TRBV11-2	ASQTGVTGGTYEQY
TRBJ2-2	.	TRBV28	ASSLWSGSFRELF
TRBJ1-4	.	TRBV5-1	ASSLFATNEKLF
TRBJ2-3	.	TRBV5-1	ASSLSPGGDTQY
TRBJ2-1	.	TRBV21-1	ATRTRDYSGENSSYNEQF
TRBJ1-6	.	TRBV28	ASTFQRLSNSPLH
TRBJ2-3	.	TRBV14	ASSRNTGGTDTQY
TRBJ2-7	.	TRBV7-2	ASSSDAGYSYEQY
TRBJ2-3	.	TRBV30	AWSVPIAGRDTQY
TRBJ2-3	once	TRBV5-1	ASSLFSTGGTDTQY
TRBJ1-2	.	TRBV18	ASSPAMRTGDVYGYT
TRBJ1-6	.	TRBV19	ASRTGLNSPLH
TRBJ1-5	.	TRBV18	ASSRKGDGNQPQH
TRBJ2-7	.	TRBV5-1	ASSLESGTYEQY
TRBJ2-7	.	TRBV28	ASSVQDSNTAEY
TRBJ1-4	.	TRBV7-9	ASSYDLRPNHYVMF
TRBJ1-4	.	TRBV4-1	ASSQGTGRGDEKLF
TRBJ2-3	.	TRBV5-1	ASSLATSGAGTQY
TRBJ2-1	.	TRBV9	ASSYSGGKNEQF
TRBJ1-1	.	TRBV10-3	AISEYDRGGSEAF
TRBJ2-1	.	TRBV5-1	ASSSDGRALIEQF
TRBJ2-3	.	TRBV3-1/TRBV3-2	ASSPRAGYWDTQY
TRBJ1-3	.	TRBV28	ASITDQGAVGNTIY
TRBJ1-1	.	TRBV19	ASRGRGSTEAF
TRBJ2-2	.	TRBV11-3	ASSLAYGRTAGELF
TRBJ1-1	.	TRBV7-2	ASSLVAGAQSEAF
TRBJ2-1	once	TRBV19	ASSTSAATGTYSYNEQF